This T cell receptor beta chain was documented in a study of a mutant IDH1 vaccine in newly diagnosed glioma. Overall study context: Vaccination was launched 4-6 weeks after radiotherapy alone, or with temozolomide cycles. Treated patients showed a male proportion of about 60%, a female proportion of approximately 38%, and a mean age of approximately 40 years. Every participant had undergone radiotherapy, temozolomide, or both before, and most underwent both.

On this clone itself: Its cognate antigen is unknown.

TCRdb keeps only in-frame clones here, not all; method: immunoSEQ multiplex PCR. The data contain tens of thousands of clones, over 80% of them singletons. The time point was: week 47, end of study. Every vaccination contained 300 ug of the mutant IDH1 20-mer peptide and was paired with topical imiquimod. The patients were given eight vaccinations, one each in weeks 1, 3, 5, 7, 11, 15, 19 and 23. V lost 0 bases to trimming and J lost 0 bases, with 9 bases between them. Germline V gene data show CDR1 as SGHDN and CDR2 as FVKESK. This CDR3 is built from 16 residues. The V gene is TRBV14, the J gene TRBJ2-1; D uncertain. The sequencing used PBMCs, collected from a glioma patient whose treatment included an IDH1 peptide vaccine. This TCR was recovered from a man between 40 and 49 years old with glioma. Some clones in this sample may be carry-over from other donors' samples. CDR3: CASSQDLRTSYNEQFF. The CDR3 DNA is TGTGCCAGCAGCCAAGACCTCAGGACCTCCTACAATGAGCAGTTCTTC.